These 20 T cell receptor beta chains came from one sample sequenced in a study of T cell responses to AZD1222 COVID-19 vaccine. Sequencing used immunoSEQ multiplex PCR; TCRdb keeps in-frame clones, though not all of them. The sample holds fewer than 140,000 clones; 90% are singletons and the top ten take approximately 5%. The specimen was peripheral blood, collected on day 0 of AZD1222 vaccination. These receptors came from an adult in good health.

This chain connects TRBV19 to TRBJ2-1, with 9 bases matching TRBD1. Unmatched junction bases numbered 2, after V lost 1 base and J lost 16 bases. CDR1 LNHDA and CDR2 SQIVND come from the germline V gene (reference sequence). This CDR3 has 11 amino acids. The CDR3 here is CASSIGDRVFF. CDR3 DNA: TGTGCCAGTAGTATAGGGGACAGGGTTTTCTTC.

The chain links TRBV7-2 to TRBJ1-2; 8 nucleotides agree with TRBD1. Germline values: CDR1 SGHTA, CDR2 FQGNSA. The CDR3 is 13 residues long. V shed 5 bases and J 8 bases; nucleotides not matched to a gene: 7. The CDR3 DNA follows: TGTGCCAGCAGCCCTGTGCAGGGGGCGGGCTACACCTTC. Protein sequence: CASSPVQGAGYTF.

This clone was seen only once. The CDR3 reads CASSTGLAVYNEQFF. CDR3 bases: TGCGCCAGCAGCACGGGACTAGCGGTCTACAATGAGCAGTTCTTC. The genes are TRBV5-1 and TRBJ2-1, with 11 bases identical to TRBD2. Germline V gives CDR1 SGHRS, CDR2 YFSETQ. The CDR3 covers 15 residues. With V trimmed by 4 bases and J by 3 bases, 3 bases remained unmatched.

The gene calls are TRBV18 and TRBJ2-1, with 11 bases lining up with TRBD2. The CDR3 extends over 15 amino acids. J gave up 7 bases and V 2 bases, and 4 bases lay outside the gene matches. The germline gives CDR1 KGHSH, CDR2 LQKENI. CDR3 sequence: CASSPMTSGKNEQFF. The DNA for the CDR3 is TGTGCCAGCTCACCAATGACTAGCGGGAAGAATGAGCAGTTCTTC.

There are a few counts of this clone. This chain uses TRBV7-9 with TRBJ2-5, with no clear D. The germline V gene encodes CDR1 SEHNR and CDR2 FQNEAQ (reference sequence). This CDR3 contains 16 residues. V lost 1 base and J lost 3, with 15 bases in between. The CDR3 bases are TGTGCCAGCAGCTTAGGGGCGCGATCTTTCGAAGAGACCCAGTACTTC. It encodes CASSLGARSFEETQYF.

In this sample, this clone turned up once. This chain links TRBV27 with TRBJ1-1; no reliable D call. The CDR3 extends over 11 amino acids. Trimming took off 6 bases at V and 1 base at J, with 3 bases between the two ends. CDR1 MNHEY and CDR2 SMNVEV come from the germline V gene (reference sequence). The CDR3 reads CASRKNTEAFF. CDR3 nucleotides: TGTGCCAGCAGGAAGAACACTGAAGCTTTCTTT.

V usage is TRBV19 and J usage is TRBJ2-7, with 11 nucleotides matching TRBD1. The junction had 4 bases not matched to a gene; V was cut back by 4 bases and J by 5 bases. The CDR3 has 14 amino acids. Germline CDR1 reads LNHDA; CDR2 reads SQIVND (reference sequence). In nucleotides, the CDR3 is TGTGCCAGTAGTACGGGACAGGGGGTGAACGAGCAGTACTTC. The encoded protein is CASSTGQGVNEQYF. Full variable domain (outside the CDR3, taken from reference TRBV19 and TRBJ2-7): DGGITQSPKYLFRKEGQNVTLSCEQNLNHDAMYWYRQDPGQGLRLIYYSQIVNDFQKGDIAEGYSVSREKKESFPLTVTSAQKNPTAFYLCASSTGQGVNEQYFGPGTRLTVT.

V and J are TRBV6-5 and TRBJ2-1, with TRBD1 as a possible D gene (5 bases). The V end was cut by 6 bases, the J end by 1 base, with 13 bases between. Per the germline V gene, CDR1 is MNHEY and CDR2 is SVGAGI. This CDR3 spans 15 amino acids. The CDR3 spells CASRPLDSSYNEQFF. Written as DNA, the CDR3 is TGTGCCAGCAGACCGTTAGACAGTTCCTACAATGAGCAGTTCTTC.

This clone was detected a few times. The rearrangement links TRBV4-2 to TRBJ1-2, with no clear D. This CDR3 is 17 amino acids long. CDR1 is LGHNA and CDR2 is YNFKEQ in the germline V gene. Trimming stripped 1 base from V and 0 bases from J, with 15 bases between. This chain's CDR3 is CASSQGVRFSTNYGYTF. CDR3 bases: TGTGCCAGCAGCCAAGGGGTCCGCTTCAGCACTAACTATGGCTACACCTTC.

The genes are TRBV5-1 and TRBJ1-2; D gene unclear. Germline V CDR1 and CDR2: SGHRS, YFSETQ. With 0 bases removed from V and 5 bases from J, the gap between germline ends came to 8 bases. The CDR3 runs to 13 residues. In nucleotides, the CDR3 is TGCGCCAGCAGCTTGGATAGCGGGTATGGCTACACCTTC. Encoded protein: CASSLDSGYGYTF. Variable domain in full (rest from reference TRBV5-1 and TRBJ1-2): KAGVTQTPRYLIKTRGQQVTLSCSPISGHRSVSWYQQTPGQGLQFLFEYFSETQRNKGNFPGRFSGRQFSNSRSEMNVSTLELGDSALYLCASSLDSGYGYTFGSGTRLTVV.

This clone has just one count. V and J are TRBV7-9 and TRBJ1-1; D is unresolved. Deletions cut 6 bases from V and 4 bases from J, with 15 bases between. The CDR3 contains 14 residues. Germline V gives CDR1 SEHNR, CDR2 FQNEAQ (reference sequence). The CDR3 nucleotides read TGTGCCAGCAGTTCCCAGCGCGGGAGCACTGAAGCTTTCTTT. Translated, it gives CASSSQRGSTEAFF.

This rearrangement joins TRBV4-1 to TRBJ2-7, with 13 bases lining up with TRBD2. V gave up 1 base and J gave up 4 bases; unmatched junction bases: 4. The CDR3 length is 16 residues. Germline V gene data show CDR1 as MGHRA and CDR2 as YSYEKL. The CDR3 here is CASSQAGLAGEYEQYF. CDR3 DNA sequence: TGCGCCAGCAGCCAAGCTGGACTAGCGGGAGAGTACGAGCAGTACTTC.

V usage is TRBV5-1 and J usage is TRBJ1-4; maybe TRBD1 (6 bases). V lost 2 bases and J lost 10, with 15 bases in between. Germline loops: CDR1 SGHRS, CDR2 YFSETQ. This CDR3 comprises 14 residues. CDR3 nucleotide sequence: TGCGCCAGCAGCTTCGCAGGGGTTATCGGAAAACTGTTTTTT. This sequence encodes CASSFAGVIGKLFF.

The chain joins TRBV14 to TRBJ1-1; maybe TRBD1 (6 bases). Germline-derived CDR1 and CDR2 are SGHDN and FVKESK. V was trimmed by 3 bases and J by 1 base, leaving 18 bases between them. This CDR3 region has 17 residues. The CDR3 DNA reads TGTGCCAGCAGCCACCGGGACATGCTAATGGGGAACACTGAAGCTTTCTTT. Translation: CASSHRDMLMGNTEAFF.

This CDR3 reads CAISVDSSNQPQHF. CDR3 nucleotide sequence: TGTGCCATCAGTGTTGACAGTAGCAATCAGCCCCAGCATTTT. The rearrangement links TRBV10-3 to TRBJ1-5, with D possibly being TRBD1 (5 bases). Trimming took 4 bases from V and 0 from J, leaving 7 bases between them. Germline V lookup: CDR1 ENHRY, CDR2 SYGVKD. This CDR3 is 14 amino acids long.

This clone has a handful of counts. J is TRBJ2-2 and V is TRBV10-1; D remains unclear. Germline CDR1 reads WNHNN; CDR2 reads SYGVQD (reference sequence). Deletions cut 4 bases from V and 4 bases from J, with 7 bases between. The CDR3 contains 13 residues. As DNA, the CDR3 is TGCGCCAGCAGTGTTACGGGCACCGGGGAGCTGTTTTTT. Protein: CASSVTGTGELFF.

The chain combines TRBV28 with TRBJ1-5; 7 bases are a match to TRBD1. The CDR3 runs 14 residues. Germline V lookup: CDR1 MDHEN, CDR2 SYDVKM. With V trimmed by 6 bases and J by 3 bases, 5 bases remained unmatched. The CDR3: CASSLGQVNQPQHF. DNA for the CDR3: TGTGCCAGCAGCCTCGGACAGGTCAATCAGCCCCAGCATTTT.

CDR3 nucleotide sequence: TGTGCCTGGACTTCCTACAATGAGCAGTTCTTC. This gives the protein CAWTSYNEQFF. The chain carries TRBV30 and TRBJ2-1; D unresolved. Looked up from germline, CDR1 is GTSNPN and CDR2 is SVGIG (reference sequence). The V end lost 4 bases, the J end lost 1 base, and 2 bases lay between the germline ends. The CDR3 consists of 11 residues.

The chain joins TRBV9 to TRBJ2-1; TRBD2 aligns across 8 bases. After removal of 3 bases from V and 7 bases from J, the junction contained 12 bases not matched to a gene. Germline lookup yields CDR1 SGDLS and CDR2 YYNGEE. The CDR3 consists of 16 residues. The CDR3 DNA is TGTGCCAGCAGCGGGGGAGCGGGAGCTTTACATAATGAGCAGTTCTTC. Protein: CASSGGAGALHNEQFF.

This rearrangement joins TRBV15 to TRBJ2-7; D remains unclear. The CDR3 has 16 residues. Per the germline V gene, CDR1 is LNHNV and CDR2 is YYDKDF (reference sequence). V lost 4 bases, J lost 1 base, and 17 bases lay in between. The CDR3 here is CATSTPSSGGSYEQYF. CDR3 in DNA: TGTGCCACCAGCACCCCCTCGTCTGGCGGTTCCTACGAGCAGTACTTC.